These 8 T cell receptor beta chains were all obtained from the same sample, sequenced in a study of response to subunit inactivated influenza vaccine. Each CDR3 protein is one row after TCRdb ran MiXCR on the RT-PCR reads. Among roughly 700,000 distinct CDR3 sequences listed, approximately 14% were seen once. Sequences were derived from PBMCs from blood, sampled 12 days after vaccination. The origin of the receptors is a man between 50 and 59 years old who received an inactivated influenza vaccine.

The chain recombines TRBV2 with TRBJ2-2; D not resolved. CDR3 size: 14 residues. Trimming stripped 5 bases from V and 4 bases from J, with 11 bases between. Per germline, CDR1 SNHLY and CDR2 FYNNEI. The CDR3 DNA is TGTGCCAGCAGTTTAGACACCATCACCGGGGAGCTGTTTTTT. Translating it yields CASSLDTITGELFF.

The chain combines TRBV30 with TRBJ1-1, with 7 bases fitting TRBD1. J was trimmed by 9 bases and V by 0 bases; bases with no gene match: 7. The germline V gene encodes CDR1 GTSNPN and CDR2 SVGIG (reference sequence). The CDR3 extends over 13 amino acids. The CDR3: CAWSVLGQNKAFF. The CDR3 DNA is TGTGCCTGGAGTGTCCTGGGACAGAACAAAGCTTTCTTT.

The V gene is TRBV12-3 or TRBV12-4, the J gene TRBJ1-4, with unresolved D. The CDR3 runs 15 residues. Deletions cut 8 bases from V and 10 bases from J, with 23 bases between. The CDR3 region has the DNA TGTGCCAGCCGGTTCGGGAAGGTATCTGGAGGAAAACTGTTTTTT. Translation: CASRFGKVSGGKLFF.

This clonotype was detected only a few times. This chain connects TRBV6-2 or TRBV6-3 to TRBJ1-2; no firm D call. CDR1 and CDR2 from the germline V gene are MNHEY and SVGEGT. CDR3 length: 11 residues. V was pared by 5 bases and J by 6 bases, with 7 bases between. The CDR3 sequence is CASSRLDGYTF. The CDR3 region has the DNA TGTGCCAGCAGTCGACTGGATGGCTACACCTTC.

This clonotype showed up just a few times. CDR3 in amino acids: CASSQVPGSNEKLFF. The CDR3 nucleotides are TGCGCCAGCAGCCAAGTCCCGGGGAGTAATGAAAAACTGTTTTTT. The chain uses TRBV4-1 and TRBJ1-4, with D unclear. Germline values: CDR1 MGHRA, CDR2 YSYEKL. This CDR3 is 15 amino acids long. Trimming took 1 base from V and 4 from J, leaving 10 bases between them.

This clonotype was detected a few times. Here the CDR3 reads CASSVARQSYGYTF. The CDR3 bases are TGCGCCAGCAGCGTAGCCCGACAGAGCTATGGCTACACCTTC. This chain connects TRBV5-1 to TRBJ1-2; TRBD1 is a possible D gene (5 bases). V lost 4 bases and J 4 bases, leaving 14 bases between the germline ends. The CDR3 is 14 amino acids. Germline CDR1 is SGHRS and CDR2 is YFSETQ.

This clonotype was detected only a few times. CDR3 coding DNA: TGCGCCAGCAGCTTGGAGTTCAGCGGGGGGGCAGGAGATACGCAGTATTTT. Protein product: CASSLEFSGGAGDTQYF. The V gene is TRBV5-1, the J gene TRBJ2-3, with 10 nucleotides matching TRBD2. J was trimmed by 5 bases and V by 0 bases; bases with no gene match: 9. This CDR3 has 17 amino acids. Germline V lookup: CDR1 SGHRS, CDR2 YFSETQ.

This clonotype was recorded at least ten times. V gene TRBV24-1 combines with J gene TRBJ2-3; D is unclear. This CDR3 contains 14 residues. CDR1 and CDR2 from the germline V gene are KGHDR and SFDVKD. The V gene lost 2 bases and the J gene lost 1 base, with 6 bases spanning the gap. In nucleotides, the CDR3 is TGTGCCACCAGTGATTCCGACGGCACAGATACGCAGTATTTT. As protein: CATSDSDGTDTQYF.